The 5 T cell receptor beta chains below were found in one sample sequenced in a study of immune evolution from preneoplasia to lung adenocarcinoma. Profiling relied on immunoSEQ multiplex PCR, and the TCRdb table lists in-frame clones only, not all of them. The top ten clones hold about 6% of a sample with 25,000 to 30,000 clones, roughly 70% of them seen once. The sequencing input was FFPE invasive lung adenocarcinoma tissue. These receptors originate from a person aged 55 to 75 with invasive lung adenocarcinoma. Some clones in this sample may be carry-over from other donors' samples.

The rearrangement uses TRBV5-1 and TRBJ2-1, with D possibly matching TRBD1 (6 bases). CDR1 and CDR2 from the germline V gene are SGHRS and YFSETQ. V was trimmed by 0 bases and J by 0 bases, leaving 7 bases between them. The CDR3 is 15 residues long. DNA for the CDR3: TGCGCCAGCAGCTTGGGGACAGACTCCTACAATGAGCAGTTCTTC. This gives the protein CASSLGTDSYNEQFF.

A few counts support this clone. This chain links TRBV11-2 with TRBJ1-1, with D unclear. The CDR3 covers 14 residues. V shed 1 base and J shed 1 base, with 7 bases lying between them. In germline, CDR1 is SGHAT, CDR2 FQNNGV. CDR3 amino acids: CASSLGRANTEAFF. The CDR3 DNA reads TGTGCCAGCAGCTTAGGACGGGCGAACACTGAAGCTTTCTTT.

The rearrangement joins TRBV18 to TRBJ1-1; D call uncertain. CDR3 size: 12 residues. Germline V gene sequence: CDR1 KGHSH, CDR2 LQKENI. Trimming took off 3 bases at V and 7 bases at J, with 9 bases between the two ends. CDR3 in amino acids: CASSPYVGEAFF. In nucleotides, the CDR3 is TGTGCCAGCTCACCCTACGTAGGTGAAGCTTTCTTT.

The chain carries TRBV18 and TRBJ1-4; 8 bases agree with TRBD1. V lost 6 bases and J lost 3; bases outside the gene matches: 3. Germline-derived CDR1 and CDR2 are KGHSH and LQKENI. This CDR3 is 14 amino acids long. In nucleotides, the CDR3 is TGTGCCAGCTCTCGGACAGGGTCTAATGAAAAACTGTTTTTT. It encodes CASSRTGSNEKLFF.

This clone was seen only a few times. V usage is TRBV18 and J usage is TRBJ1-5; TRBD1 might be the D (6 bases). Trimming took 4 bases from V and 5 from J, leaving 12 bases between them. Germline assignment: CDR1 KGHSH and CDR2 LQKENI. The CDR3 loop spans 14 amino acids. CDR3 sequence (DNA): TGTGCCAGCTCACTACAGGGATTAGATCAGCCCCAGCATTTT. It codes for CASSLQGLDQPQHF.